A selection of T cell receptor beta chains follows, all from one sample in a study of blood T cell repertoires in COVID-19. TCRdb's copy holds only in-frame clones and misses some; the assay was immunoSEQ multiplex PCR. The sample records 16,000 or so clones, around 87% being singletons. The sequenced sample was peripheral blood. These receptors came from a human donor in a cohort sampled during active COVID-19. Both conserved end residues are part of each CDR3. A D gene is named only where the DNA matches it firmly. A clone size is listed for some rows: how often the clone was seen (once, few, many), or a class if it is expanded.

J gene: TRBJ2-5; clone size: -; D gene: TRBD2; CDR3 length: 16; V gene: TRBV5-1; CDR3 protein: CASSLTLLGGGETQYF; CDR3 DNA: TGCGCCAGCAGCTTGACACTCCTCGGGGGGGGAGAGACCCAGTACTTC
J gene: TRBJ2-7; clone size: -; D gene: TRBD2; CDR3 length: 15; V gene: TRBV18; CDR3 protein: CASSPSGGAGYEQYF; CDR3 DNA: TGTGCCAGCTCACCAAGCGGGGGGGCCGGGTACGAGCAGTACTTC
J gene: TRBJ1-5; clone size: few; D gene: -; CDR3 length: 15; V gene: TRBV2; CDR3 protein: CASSEARAANQPQHF; CDR3 DNA: TGTGCCAGCAGTGAAGCCAGGGCGGCGAATCAGCCCCAGCATTTT
J gene: TRBJ2-1; clone size: -; D gene: -; CDR3 length: 12; V gene: TRBV7-2; CDR3 protein: CASSQDPGEQFF; CDR3 DNA: TGTGCCAGCAGCCAGGACCCGGGGGAGCAGTTCTTC
J gene: TRBJ1-5; clone size: -; D gene: TRBD1; CDR3 length: 13; V gene: TRBV19; CDR3 protein: CASSGGSNQPQHF; CDR3 DNA: TGTGCCAGCTCAGGGGGGAGCAATCAGCCCCAGCATTTT
J gene: TRBJ2-5; clone size: -; D gene: TRBD1; CDR3 length: 14; V gene: TRBV5-4; CDR3 protein: CASSLVGQQETQYF; CDR3 DNA: TGTGCCAGCAGCTTGGTGGGACAGCAAGAGACCCAGTACTTC
J gene: TRBJ1-1; clone size: -; D gene: -; CDR3 length: 12; V gene: TRBV27; CDR3 protein: CASSRGGTEAFF; CDR3 DNA: TGTGCCAGCAGTCGGGGGGGCACTGAAGCTTTCTTT
J gene: TRBJ1-2; clone size: -; D gene: TRBD1; CDR3 length: 16; V gene: TRBV7-9; CDR3 protein: CASGFREGDRVYGYTF; CDR3 DNA: TGTGCCAGCGGCTTTAGGGAGGGGGACAGGGTCTATGGCTACACCTTC
J gene: TRBJ2-1; clone size: -; D gene: -; CDR3 length: 13; V gene: TRBV9; CDR3 protein: CASTPGIGDEQFF; CDR3 DNA: TGTGCCAGCACGCCGGGGATAGGCGATGAGCAGTTCTTC
J gene: TRBJ1-2; clone size: -; D gene: -; CDR3 length: 14; V gene: TRBV7-2; CDR3 protein: CASSLGRANYGYTF; CDR3 DNA: TGTGCCAGCAGCTTAGGGAGAGCTAACTATGGCTACACCTTC
J gene: TRBJ1-4; clone size: -; D gene: -; CDR3 length: 16; V gene: TRBV15; CDR3 protein: CATSRDWQVTNEKLFF; CDR3 DNA: TGTGCCACCAGCAGAGATTGGCAGGTTACTAATGAAAAACTGTTTTTT
J gene: TRBJ1-2; clone size: once; D gene: -; CDR3 length: 13; V gene: TRBV19; CDR3 protein: CASRASGYYGYTF; CDR3 DNA: TGTGCCAGCCGCGCGTCGGGTTACTATGGCTACACCTTC
J gene: TRBJ2-2; clone size: -; D gene: -; CDR3 length: 13; V gene: TRBV19; CDR3 protein: CASTTGWGGELFF; CDR3 DNA: TGTGCCAGCACCACAGGGTGGGGAGGGGAGCTGTTTTTT
J gene: TRBJ2-3; clone size: once; D gene: -; CDR3 length: 14; V gene: TRBV7-2; CDR3 protein: CASSFAGAGDTQYF; CDR3 DNA: TGTGCCAGCAGCTTCGCGGGGGCAGGGGATACGCAGTATTTT
J gene: TRBJ2-7; clone size: -; D gene: TRBD2; CDR3 length: 15; V gene: TRBV25-1; CDR3 protein: CASSAPTERGYEQYF; CDR3 DNA: TGTGCCAGCAGTGCTCCGACTGAGCGGGGATACGAGCAGTACTTC
J gene: TRBJ1-1; clone size: -; D gene: -; CDR3 length: 14; V gene: TRBV9; CDR3 protein: CASSVVRGPHEAFF; CDR3 DNA: TGTGCCAGCAGCGTAGTCCGGGGTCCGCATGAAGCTTTCTTT
J gene: TRBJ1-1; clone size: -; D gene: TRBD1; CDR3 length: 15; V gene: TRBV12-5; CDR3 protein: CASGHTGGPNTEAFF; CDR3 DNA: TGTGCTAGTGGTCATACAGGGGGGCCTAACACTGAAGCTTTCTTT
J gene: TRBJ2-2; clone size: -; D gene: TRBD1; CDR3 length: 17; V gene: TRBV9; CDR3 protein: CASSVARGQGSIGELFF; CDR3 DNA: TGTGCCAGCAGCGTAGCTCGGGGACAGGGATCGATCGGGGAGCTGTTTTTT
J gene: TRBJ2-4; clone size: -; D gene: TRBD2; CDR3 length: 18; V gene: TRBV3-1/TRBV3-2; CDR3 protein: CASSQDRPAGKAKNIQYF; CDR3 DNA: TGTGCCAGCAGCCAAGATCGACCAGCGGGGAAAGCCAAAAACATTCAGTACTTC
J gene: TRBJ2-3; clone size: -; D gene: TRBD2; CDR3 length: 17; V gene: TRBV4-1; CDR3 protein: CASSQFALAASTDTQYF; CDR3 DNA: TGCGCCAGCAGCCAGTTCGCACTAGCGGCGAGCACAGATACGCAGTATTTT
J gene: TRBJ1-4; clone size: -; D gene: TRBD1; CDR3 length: 15; V gene: TRBV19; CDR3 protein: CASSISQGASEKLFF; CDR3 DNA: TGTGCCAGTAGTATTAGTCAGGGGGCAAGTGAAAAACTGTTTTTT
J gene: TRBJ2-3; clone size: -; D gene: -; CDR3 length: 11; V gene: TRBV9; CDR3 protein: CASSHTDTQYF; CDR3 DNA: TGTGCCAGCAGCCACACAGATACGCAGTATTTT
J gene: TRBJ1-6; clone size: -; D gene: -; CDR3 length: 16; V gene: TRBV6-6; CDR3 protein: CASSFSSDSYNSPLHF; CDR3 DNA: TGTGCCAGCAGTTTTAGTTCCGACAGTTATAATTCACCCCTCCACTTT
J gene: TRBJ2-2; clone size: -; D gene: -; CDR3 length: 10; V gene: TRBV5-8; CDR3 protein: CASQVGELFF; CDR3 DNA: TGTGCCAGCCAGGTCGGGGAGCTGTTTTTT
J gene: TRBJ1-1; clone size: -; D gene: -; CDR3 length: 14; V gene: TRBV5-6; CDR3 protein: CASSRTERNTEAFF; CDR3 DNA: TGTGCCAGCAGCCGGACAGAAAGGAACACTGAAGCTTTCTTT
J gene: TRBJ2-2; clone size: -; D gene: -; CDR3 length: 17; V gene: TRBV25-1; CDR3 protein: CASTDTLGQGNTGELFF; CDR3 DNA: TGTGCCAGCACCGATACCTTGGGTCAGGGGAACACCGGGGAGCTGTTTTTT
J gene: TRBJ2-5; clone size: -; D gene: TRBD1; CDR3 length: 13; V gene: TRBV4-2; CDR3 protein: CASSEQGAWTQYF; CDR3 DNA: TGTGCCAGCAGCGAACAGGGGGCTTGGACCCAGTACTTC
J gene: TRBJ1-1; clone size: -; D gene: -; CDR3 length: 16; V gene: TRBV11-1; CDR3 protein: CASSLSVGGGDTEAFF; CDR3 DNA: TGTGCCAGCAGCTTATCTGTTGGGGGAGGGGACACTGAAGCTTTCTTT
J gene: TRBJ2-7; clone size: -; D gene: -; CDR3 length: 16; V gene: TRBV7-2; CDR3 protein: CASSRNGGGSPYEQYF; CDR3 DNA: TGTGCCAGCAGCCGTAATGGGGGGGGCTCGCCCTACGAGCAGTACTTC
J gene: TRBJ2-7; clone size: -; D gene: TRBD1; CDR3 length: 15; V gene: TRBV19; CDR3 protein: CASSSSGTGGFEQYF; CDR3 DNA: TGTGCCAGTAGTTCGTCCGGGACAGGGGGCTTCGAGCAGTACTTC
J gene: TRBJ1-1; clone size: -; D gene: -; CDR3 length: 18; V gene: TRBV27; CDR3 protein: CASSGFRWPGQPTREAFF; CDR3 DNA: TGTGCCAGCAGTGGTTTCCGGTGGCCCGGACAGCCGACCCGGGAAGCTTTCTTT
J gene: TRBJ2-3; clone size: -; D gene: TRBD1; CDR3 length: 20; V gene: TRBV4-3; CDR3 protein: CASSQDSPPRTGSLTDTQYF; CDR3 DNA: TGCGCCAGCAGCCAAGATAGCCCCCCCCGGACAGGGAGTTTGACAGATACGCAGTATTTT
J gene: TRBJ1-4; clone size: once; D gene: -; CDR3 length: 15; V gene: TRBV6-2/TRBV6-3; CDR3 protein: CASSYALTGGEKLFF; CDR3 DNA: TGTGCCAGCAGTTACGCTCTGACAGGAGGTGAAAAACTGTTTTTT
J gene: TRBJ1-3; clone size: -; D gene: -; CDR3 length: 16; V gene: TRBV6-5; CDR3 protein: CASSYSGSFSGNTIYF; CDR3 DNA: TGTGCCAGCAGTTACTCGGGCAGTTTCTCCGGAAACACCATATATTTT
J gene: TRBJ1-1; clone size: -; D gene: -; CDR3 length: 13; V gene: TRBV5-1; CDR3 protein: CASSWGDPGKAFF; CDR3 DNA: TGCGCCAGCTCCTGGGGGGACCCAGGGAAAGCTTTCTTT
J gene: TRBJ2-1; clone size: -; D gene: TRBD1; CDR3 length: 15; V gene: TRBV6-4; CDR3 protein: CASSHTGTGNNEQFF; CDR3 DNA: TGTGCCAGCAGCCATACCGGGACAGGGAACAATGAGCAGTTCTTC
J gene: TRBJ2-7; clone size: once; D gene: -; CDR3 length: 15; V gene: TRBV19; CDR3 protein: CASSIDRNGAYEQYF; CDR3 DNA: TGTGCCAGTAGTATAGATCGCAACGGAGCCTACGAGCAGTACTTC
J gene: TRBJ2-7; clone size: -; D gene: TRBD1; CDR3 length: 14; V gene: TRBV7-3; CDR3 protein: CASSLGTGAYEQYF; CDR3 DNA: TGTGCCAGCAGCTTGGGGACAGGGGCCTACGAGCAGTACTTC
J gene: TRBJ1-5; clone size: -; D gene: -; CDR3 length: 13; V gene: TRBV5-6; CDR3 protein: CASSFRGGQPQHF; CDR3 DNA: TGTGCCAGCAGCTTCCGGGGAGGTCAGCCCCAGCATTTT
J gene: TRBJ1-1; clone size: -; D gene: TRBD1; CDR3 length: 15; V gene: TRBV7-3; CDR3 protein: CASSSSGGVSTEAFF; CDR3 DNA: TGTGCCAGCAGCTCCTCAGGGGGCGTGAGTACTGAAGCTTTCTTT
J gene: TRBJ2-5; clone size: -; D gene: -; CDR3 length: 11; V gene: TRBV29-1; CDR3 protein: CSAGGRETQYF; CDR3 DNA: TGCTCCGCCGGGGGTCGAGAGACCCAGTACTTC
J gene: TRBJ2-7; clone size: -; D gene: TRBD1; CDR3 length: 15; V gene: TRBV7-6; CDR3 protein: CASSVGTGGAYEQYF; CDR3 DNA: TGTGCCAGCAGTGTAGGGACAGGAGGGGCTTACGAGCAGTACTTC
J gene: TRBJ2-7; clone size: -; D gene: -; CDR3 length: 13; V gene: TRBV6-5; CDR3 protein: CASSWGRVYEQYF; CDR3 DNA: TGTGCCAGCAGTTGGGGCAGAGTCTACGAGCAGTACTTC
J gene: TRBJ1-2; clone size: -; D gene: TRBD1; CDR3 length: 13; V gene: TRBV11-1; CDR3 protein: CASRGQGDYGYTF; CDR3 DNA: TGTGCCAGCAGGGGACAGGGAGACTATGGCTACACCTTC
J gene: TRBJ2-2; clone size: -; D gene: TRBD1; CDR3 length: 16; V gene: TRBV24-1; CDR3 protein: CATSDYGTGKTGELFF; CDR3 DNA: TGTGCCACCAGTGATTACGGGACAGGGAAAACCGGGGAGCTGTTTTTT
J gene: TRBJ1-2; clone size: once; D gene: -; CDR3 length: 15; V gene: TRBV14; CDR3 protein: CASSLREGWNYGYTF; CDR3 DNA: TGTGCCAGCAGCCTACGGGAGGGGTGGAACTATGGCTACACCTTC
J gene: TRBJ1-6; clone size: -; D gene: -; CDR3 length: 15; V gene: TRBV7-2; CDR3 protein: CASSQQGRNNSPLHF; CDR3 DNA: TGTGCCAGCAGCCAACAGGGTCGAAATAATTCACCCCTCCACTTT
J gene: TRBJ2-1; clone size: -; D gene: -; CDR3 length: 13; V gene: TRBV18; CDR3 protein: CASSPQGYNEQFF; CDR3 DNA: TGTGCCAGCTCACCCCAGGGATACAATGAGCAGTTCTTC
J gene: TRBJ2-2; clone size: -; D gene: -; CDR3 length: 14; V gene: TRBV7-7; CDR3 protein: CASADRTNTGELFF; CDR3 DNA: TGTGCCAGCGCAGACAGGACGAACACCGGGGAGCTGTTTTTT
J gene: TRBJ2-3; clone size: -; D gene: -; CDR3 length: 16; V gene: TRBV25-1; CDR3 protein: CASSEGLAGTTDTQYF; CDR3 DNA: TGTGCCAGCAGTGAAGGATTGGCGGGTACTACAGATACGCAGTATTTT
J gene: TRBJ2-1; clone size: -; D gene: -; CDR3 length: 13; V gene: TRBV19; CDR3 protein: CASKGMSGVEQFF; CDR3 DNA: TGTGCCAGTAAGGGTATGTCGGGGGTTGAGCAGTTCTTC
J gene: TRBJ2-3; clone size: few; D gene: -; CDR3 length: 16; V gene: TRBV18; CDR3 protein: CASSPASLLGTDTQYF; CDR3 DNA: TGTGCCAGCTCACCAGCTAGCTTGCTCGGCACAGATACGCAGTATTTT
J gene: TRBJ1-2; clone size: -; D gene: -; CDR3 length: 13; V gene: TRBV10-2; CDR3 protein: CASSEAWHYGYTF; CDR3 DNA: TGCGCCAGCAGTGAGGCCTGGCACTATGGCTACACCTTC
J gene: TRBJ2-1; clone size: -; D gene: -; CDR3 length: 15; V gene: TRBV9; CDR3 protein: CASSGRGTSYNEQFF; CDR3 DNA: TGTGCCAGCAGCGGCCGGGGGACGTCCTACAATGAGCAGTTCTTC
J gene: TRBJ2-1; clone size: -; D gene: -; CDR3 length: 18; V gene: TRBV5-1; CDR3 protein: CASSLAARGWESYNEQFF; CDR3 DNA: TGCGCCAGCAGCTTGGCCGCCAGGGGATGGGAGTCCTACAATGAGCAGTTCTTC